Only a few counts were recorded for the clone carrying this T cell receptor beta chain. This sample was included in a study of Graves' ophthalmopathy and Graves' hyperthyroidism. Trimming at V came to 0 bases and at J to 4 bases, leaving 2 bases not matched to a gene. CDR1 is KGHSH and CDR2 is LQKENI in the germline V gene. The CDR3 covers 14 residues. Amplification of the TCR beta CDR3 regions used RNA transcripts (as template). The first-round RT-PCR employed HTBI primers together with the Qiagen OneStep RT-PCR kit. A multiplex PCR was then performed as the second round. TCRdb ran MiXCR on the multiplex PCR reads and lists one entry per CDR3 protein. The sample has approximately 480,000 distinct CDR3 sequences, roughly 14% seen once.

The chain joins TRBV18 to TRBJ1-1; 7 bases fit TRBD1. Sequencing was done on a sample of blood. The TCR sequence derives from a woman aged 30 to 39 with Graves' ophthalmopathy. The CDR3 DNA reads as TGTGCCAGCTCACCACCGACAGGGAGCACTGAAGCTTTCTTT. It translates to CASSPPTGSTEAFF. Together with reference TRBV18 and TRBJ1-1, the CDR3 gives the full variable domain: NAGVMQNPRHLVRRRGQEARLRCSPMKGHSHVYWYRQLPEEGLKFMVYLQKENIIDESGMPKERFSAEFPKEGPSILRIQQVVRGDSAAYFCASSPPTGSTEAFFGQGTRLTVV.